A selection of T cell receptor beta chains follows, all from one sample in a study of blood T cell repertoires in COVID-19. Using immunoSEQ multiplex PCR, the repertoire was profiled, and TCRdb retains in-frame clones only, with some absent. The data contain about 130,000 clones, 86% of them seen just once; the ten biggest clones take up around 16%. The sample was peripheral blood. The receptors were gathered from a woman aged 50 to 65 who had recovered from COVID-19. Both conserved end residues are part of each CDR3. A D gene is named only where the DNA matches it firmly. Size is stated for part of the rows, as once, few or many counts, or as a class when the clone is expanded.

CASSQDRRGPRHF TGTGCCAGCAGCCAAGATAGGAGGGGCCCTCGGCATTTT TRBV3-1/TRBV3-2 NA TRBJ1-5 NA
CASSLSAEGYTF TGCGCCAGCAGCTTGTCCGCGGAGGGCTACACCTTC TRBV5-1 NA TRBJ1-2 NA
CASSQGIDSPLHF TGTGCCAGCAGCCAGGGTATTGATTCACCCCTCCACTTT TRBV9 NA TRBJ1-6 NA
CASRGGTYSPLHF TGTGCCAGCAGGGGGGGGACTTATTCACCCCTCCACTTT TRBV6-5 NA TRBJ1-6 few
CASSVRGSTDTQYF TGTGCCAGCAGTGTCCGCGGGAGCACAGATACGCAGTATTTT TRBV5-4 NA TRBJ2-3 NA
CASRGMGQGRPEAFF TGTGCCAGCAGAGGGATGGGACAGGGAAGGCCTGAAGCTTTCTTT TRBV6-5 TRBD1 TRBJ1-1 NA
CASSSLAGSSLSYEQYF TGTGCCAGCAGTTCGCTAGCGGGTTCCTCCCTTTCCTACGAGCAGTACTTC TRBV27 TRBD2 TRBJ2-7 NA
CASSQVNSRNTEAFF TGTGCCAGCAGCCAAGTAAACAGCCGCAACACTGAAGCTTTCTTT TRBV3-1/TRBV3-2 NA TRBJ1-1 NA
CASSSPGQYEQYF TGTGCCAGCAGTTCGCCGGGACAGTACGAGCAGTACTTC TRBV6-5 TRBD1 TRBJ2-7 NA
CASSQDLASGYNTQYF TGTGCCAGCAGCCAAGATCTCGCTAGCGGGTATAATACGCAGTATTTT TRBV4-2 TRBD2 TRBJ2-3 NA
CASPIQGAGGEQFF TGTGCCAGTCCTATCCAGGGGGCGGGTGGAGAGCAGTTCTTC TRBV2 TRBD1 TRBJ2-1 NA